The T cell receptor (beta chain) under discussion was sequenced for a study of blood T cell repertoires in COVID-19 (dated by TCRdb to 2020 to 2021). Turning to the overall study: Samples covering the acute and convalescent phases of COVID-19 were provided by collaborators in the United States, Italy and Spain. The material from the prospective study consisted of cDNA or gDNA derived from T cells, B-cell-depleted T cells, or PBMCs. Subjects who had been exposed to COVID-19, were actively infected with it, or had recovered from it provided the deeply sampled blood TCRbeta repertoires that made up the dataset. The repertoires were released in a freely available public database meant as a resource for research on the immune response to SARS-CoV-2. The samples were drawn from the first 160 participants of the ongoing ImmuneRACE study and from some 1,300 subjects provided by 6 global collaborators. A de-identified subject ID, COVID-19 status, age in years and sex were almost always included in the sample metadata. Where available, HLA class I and class II types were taken from metadata supplied by the sample provider and were not determined by assay-based typing.

The V end loses 1 base and the J end loses 4 bases, and a stretch of 7 bases separates them. Taken from cysteine to phenylalanine, the CDR3 has 14 residues. Just CDR3 DNA is preserved here, 42 bases in frame from base 1. The germline V gene encodes CDR1 SGHTA and CDR2 FQGNSA. Participants in the prospective study were aged about 18 to 95 years, lived in more than 20 United States geographic areas, and enrolled through a virtual design. In the prospective study, cohorts were assigned on the basis of participant-reported clinical history obtained from a screening survey and a study questionnaire. ImmuneRACE Cohort 3 recovered participants were defined by two consecutive negative NP/OP PCR tests, healthcare professional clearance, or symptom resolution. In the prospective study, whole blood, serum and a nasopharyngeal or oropharyngeal swab were collected from each participant by mobile phlebotomists. Participants in the prospective study had the option to provide additional blood draws and questionnaires over a 2-month period. Prospective study blood samples were shipped either frozen or at room temperature before DNA extraction.

Broad study findings and their caveats: Clinical and demographic metadata were provided uncurated, with the amount varying by source and participant.

TCRbeta CDR3 regions were amplified from genomic DNA using the immunoSEQ Assay, a bias-controlled multiplex PCR. The authors' analysis ran thus. The number of nucleated cells in each sample was estimated by amplification of reference gene primers within the assay. To quantify the absolute abundance of each unique TCRbeta CDR3 rearrangement, sequence reads were collapsed and filtered. For each sample, productive Simpson clonality was calculated as the square root of Simpson's diversity index over productive rearrangements. Held by TCRdb, this immuneACCESS table contains in-frame sequences only and omits some clones. Under half of the omission traces to an unresolved V gene where checked; the cause of the rest is unknown. The DNA gave D and trimming, while V, J and clone size come from that table. In this sample the table shows fewer than 400,000 clones, 85% to 90% of which occur a single time. The ten largest clonotypes hold 10% of the sample.

As for this clone: Its antigen is still unknown. Base qualities are not recorded, but no much larger clone differs from it by a single base.

The sample consisted of PBMCs or T cells enriched from blood (not recorded which). The sequence was collected from a woman aged 50 to 60 who had recovered from COVID-19. Recombination connected TRBV7-2 to TRBJ1-4; no D segment can be confidently identified. The CDR3 protein is CASSLGHHNEKLFF. The DNA is as follows: TGTGCCAGCAGCTTAGGGCACCATAATGAAAAACTGTTTTTT.